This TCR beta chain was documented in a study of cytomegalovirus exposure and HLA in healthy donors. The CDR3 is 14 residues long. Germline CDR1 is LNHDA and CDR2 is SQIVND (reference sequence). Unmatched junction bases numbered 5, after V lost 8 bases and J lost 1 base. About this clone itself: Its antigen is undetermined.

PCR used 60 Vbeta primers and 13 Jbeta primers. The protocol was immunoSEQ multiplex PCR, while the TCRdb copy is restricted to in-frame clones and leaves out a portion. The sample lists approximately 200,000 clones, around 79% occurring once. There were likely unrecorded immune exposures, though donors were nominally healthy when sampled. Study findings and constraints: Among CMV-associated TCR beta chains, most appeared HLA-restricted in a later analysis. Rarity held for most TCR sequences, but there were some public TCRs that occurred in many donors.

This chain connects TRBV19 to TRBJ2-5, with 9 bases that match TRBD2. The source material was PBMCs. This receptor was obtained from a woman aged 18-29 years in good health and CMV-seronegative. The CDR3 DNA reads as TGTGCCAGTGGGATTAGCGGGGGCCAAGAGACCCAGTACTTC. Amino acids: CASGISGGQETQYF.